One and the same sample provided the 10 T cell receptor beta chains below, sequenced in a study of chemoradiotherapy in HPV16-positive cancers. The protocol was immunoSEQ multiplex PCR, while the TCRdb copy is restricted to in-frame clones and leaves out a portion. This sample yields 14,000 or so clones, of which around 90% are seen a single time; 3.5% to 4.5% belongs to the top ten. Source: tumor tissue, taken from a patient who underwent chemoradiotherapy. These receptors all stem from a human donor with HPV-associated anogenital cancer.

V gene TRBV7-2 combines with J gene TRBJ1-5; D uncertain. The V gene lost 3 bases and the J gene lost 4 bases, with 7 bases spanning the gap. The CDR3 consists of 13 residues. Germline assignment: CDR1 SGHTA and CDR2 FQGNSA. Here the CDR3 DNA reads TGTGCCAGCAGCTTCAAAGTAAATCAGCCCCAGCATTTT. It encodes CASSFKVNQPQHF.

The chain has TRBV10-2 and TRBJ2-3; 14 nucleotides align to TRBD2. V lost 5 bases and J lost 2; bases outside the gene matches: 6. CDR3 length: 17 residues. Germline CDR1 is WSHSY and CDR2 is SAAADI. The CDR3 region has the DNA TGCGCCAGCAGTCCGGGACTAGCGGGGGAACCCACAGATACGCAGTATTTT. This translates into CASSPGLAGEPTDTQYF.

This clone was seen once. This chain links TRBV19 with TRBJ2-1, with 10 bases fitting TRBD1. The CDR3 length is 15 residues. V dropped 6 bases and J dropped 6; count of bases not matched to a gene: 8. CDR1 is LNHDA and CDR2 is SQIVND in the germline V gene (reference sequence). CDR3 bases: TGTGCCAGTAGCTTCGGGACAGGGGTTCCCAATGAGCAGTTCTTC. It yields the protein CASSFGTGVPNEQFF.

The chain recombines TRBV7-2 with TRBJ1-4; no definite D call. The CDR3 runs 15 residues. Germline-derived CDR1 and CDR2 are SGHTA and FQGNSA. The V end was cut by 1 base, the J end by 8 bases, with 14 bases between. CDR3 bases: TGTGCCAGCAGCTTAGTTTTATCGGAGTCCGAAAAACTGTTTTTT. Encoded protein: CASSLVLSESEKLFF.

The J gene is TRBJ1-2, the V gene TRBV2; no definite D call. The germline V gene encodes CDR1 SNHLY and CDR2 FYNNEI. The CDR3 has 15 residues. Trimming stripped 8 bases from V and 1 base from J, with 17 bases between. In DNA form, the CDR3 reads TGTGCCAGCGGAAACCGGGCCACGAATAACTATGGCTACACCTTC. Translation gives CASGNRATNNYGYTF.

The J gene is TRBJ1-2, the V gene TRBV13, with 8 nucleotides matching TRBD1. CDR1 PRHDT and CDR2 FYEKMQ come from the germline V gene (reference sequence). V lost 5 bases and J lost 8; bases outside the gene matches: 10. This CDR3 has 14 amino acids. The CDR3 DNA follows: TGTGCCAGCAGCGAGACAGGGGATAGGAGAGGCTACACCTTC. Protein sequence: CASSETGDRRGYTF.

The genes are TRBV6-6 and TRBJ1-1; D is unresolved. Germline V gene data show CDR1 as MNHNY and CDR2 as SVGAGI (reference sequence). V lost 2 bases and J 1 base, leaving 2 bases between the germline ends. There are 12 residues in the CDR3. In DNA form, the CDR3 reads TGTGCCAGCAGTTACCCGAACACTGAAGCTTTCTTT. It codes for CASSYPNTEAFF.

V is TRBV19 and J is TRBJ2-1; 11 nucleotides agree with TRBD2. The CDR3 runs 15 residues. The V segment lost 4 bases and the J segment 6 bases; nucleotides outside the gene matches: 5. Germline CDR1 is LNHDA and CDR2 is SQIVND (reference sequence). CDR3 DNA: TGTGCCAGTAGTACCCTAGCGGGAGGAAGCAATGAGCAGTTCTTC. It encodes CASSTLAGGSNEQFF.

The chain carries TRBV7-9 and TRBJ2-1; D call uncertain. Germline V gene lookup returns CDR1 SEHNR and CDR2 FQNEAQ (reference sequence). The V end was cut by 6 bases, the J end by 9 bases, with 12 bases between. The CDR3 runs to 12 residues. The CDR3 DNA reads TGTGCCAGCAGGCCCAGTCGAGGTGAGCAGTTCTTC. This codes for CASRPSRGEQFF.

The chain couples TRBV7-9 to TRBJ1-5; D is uncertain. CDR1 and CDR2 (germline): SEHNR, FQNEAQ (reference sequence). V lost 1 base and J lost 5, with 6 bases in between. The CDR3 length is 13 residues. CDR3 nucleotide sequence: TGTGCCAGCAGCTTAGGGAGGGATCAGCCCCAGCATTTT. This encodes CASSLGRDQPQHF.